These 9 T cell receptor beta chains originate from one sample sequenced in a study of technical replicates of blood from a few donors. Assay: immunoSEQ multiplex PCR; the TCRdb copy retains only in-frame clones and omits some. Seen here are about 81,000 clones, 92% observed once, and the top ten hold around 0.3%. The specimen was T cells isolated from PBMCs. These receptors originate from a human donor in good health.

The gene calls are TRBV19 and TRBJ2-6; TRBD1 matches at 7 bases. The CDR3 has 17 amino acids. V trimming: 6 bases; J trimming: 1 base; junction bases outside the gene matches: 9. Germline CDR1 reads LNHDA; CDR2 reads SQIVND (reference sequence). The CDR3 sequence is CASSEHKTGSGANVLTF. The CDR3 DNA sequence: TGTGCCAGTAGCGAACATAAGACAGGGTCTGGGGCCAACGTCCTGACTTTC. Together with reference TRBV19 and TRBJ2-6, the CDR3 gives the full variable domain: DGGITQSPKYLFRKEGQNVTLSCEQNLNHDAMYWYRQDPGQGLRLIYYSQIVNDFQKGDIAEGYSVSREKKESFPLTVTSAQKNPTAFYLCASSEHKTGSGANVLTFGAGSRLTVL.

This clone was counted once. The chain uses TRBV7-9 and TRBJ1-5; D gene uncertain. Germline CDR1 and CDR2: SEHNR and FQNEAQ (reference sequence). CDR3 length: 13 residues. With 0 bases removed from V and 6 bases from J, the gap between germline ends came to 6 bases. The CDR3 bases are TGTGCCAGCAGCTTAGCGCTAGGTCAGCCCCAGCATTTT. It codes for CASSLALGQPQHF.

This clone was observed once. The rearrangement uses TRBV6-4 and TRBJ2-1; 7 nucleotides agree with TRBD2. The CDR3 contains 14 residues. CDR1 is MRHNA and CDR2 is SNTAGT in the germline V gene. Trimming cost V 3 bases and J 7 bases; bases outside gene matches: 6. The CDR3 nucleotides are TGTGCCAGCAGTGAAAGCGGGGCCCTTAATGAGCAGTTCTTC. It encodes CASSESGALNEQFF.

The genes are TRBV6-5 and TRBJ1-2, with TRBD1 identical over 7 bases. This CDR3 region has 15 residues. Germline V gives CDR1 MNHEY, CDR2 SVGAGI. V shed 5 bases, J shed 2 bases, and the junction held 8 bases outside the gene matches. The CDR3 reads CASSGRDSANYGYTF. The CDR3 coding sequence is TGTGCCAGCAGTGGCCGGGACAGCGCCAACTATGGCTACACCTTC.

This chain connects TRBV7-6 to TRBJ1-1; D is undetermined. V was pared by 5 bases and J by 0 bases, with 7 bases between. The CDR3 consists of 13 residues. Per the germline V gene, CDR1 is SGHVS and CDR2 is FNYEAQ. CDR3: CASSTDMNTEAFF. The DNA of the CDR3 is TGTGCCAGCAGCACCGACATGAACACTGAAGCTTTCTTT. The full variable domain, completed using reference TRBV7-6 and TRBJ1-1, is GAGVSQSPRYKVTKRGQDVALRCDPISGHVSLYWYRQALGQGPEFLTYFNYEAQQDKSGLPNDRFSAERPEGSISTLTIQRTEQRDSAMYRCASSTDMNTEAFFGQGTRLTVV.

The rearrangement uses TRBV4-1 and TRBJ2-5; weak D call: TRBD1 (6 bases). The CDR3 loop spans 15 amino acids. Germline V gene sequence: CDR1 MGHRA, CDR2 YSYEKL. The ends were cut back, 4 bases at V and 7 bases at J, with 19 bases in the middle. The CDR3 DNA sequence: TGCGCCAGCAGCCCGCCTTTAGGGGGTATGGGGACCCAGTACTTC. The encoded protein is CASSPPLGGMGTQYF.

This clone was seen more than once but under ten times. The gene calls are TRBV15 and TRBJ2-3, with D tentatively TRBD2 (5 bases). Deletions cut 4 bases from V and 2 bases from J, with 16 bases between. Germline V CDR1 and CDR2: LNHNV, YYDKDF (reference sequence). CDR3 length: 16 residues. This chain's CDR3 is CATSNPTGKDTDTQYF. CDR3 DNA: TGTGCCACCAGCAACCCGACCGGGAAGGACACAGATACGCAGTATTTT.

The V call is TRBV27, the J call TRBJ2-3; the match to TRBD1 covers 7 bases. This CDR3 comprises 16 residues. With V trimmed by 2 bases and J by 2 bases, 7 bases remained unmatched. Germline assignment: CDR1 MNHEY and CDR2 SMNVEV (reference sequence). For the CDR3, the DNA is TGTGCCAGCAGTTTAATGGGACAGACTCTCACAGATACGCAGTATTTT. This codes for CASSLMGQTLTDTQYF.

This chain uses TRBV5-8 with TRBJ1-6; D gene uncertain. The germline V and J ends were trimmed by 6 bases and 0 bases, with 7 bases remaining between them. The CDR3 loop spans 14 amino acids. The V gene's germline CDR1 is SGHTS and CDR2 YDEGEE. The CDR3 sequence is CASNTISYNSPLHF. The CDR3 DNA is TGTGCCAGCAACACGATCTCCTATAATTCACCCCTCCACTTT.